This TCR beta chain was documented in a study of T cells after yellow fever vaccination. Study context: Preparation of fractions with low cell numbers was performed using SMART-Seq v4 Ultra Low Input.

Via MiXCR, TCRdb re-called the 5' RACE reads, giving one row per CDR3 protein. The repertoire holds hundreds of thousands of distinct CDR3 sequences, with less than 20% as singletons. Trimming removed 3 bases at V and 7 bases at J, with 4 bases between. The CDR3 contains 11 residues. General study points: Relatively few clonotypes were ones that appeared in both CD4 and CD8 compartments. After the booster, roughly 96% of CD4 and just over 85% of CD8 primary-response clones were re-detected.

Comment on this clonotype: Antigen unknown.

V and J are TRBV12-3 or TRBV12-4 and TRBJ1-5; D not resolved. Sequences were derived from PBMCs, sampled 15 days after the yellow fever booster vaccination. The source of this sequence is a man aged 25 to 40 who received the YFV17D yellow fever vaccine. CDR3 amino acids: CASSFLQPQHF. Written as DNA, the CDR3 is TGTGCCAGCAGTTTTTTACAGCCCCAGCATTTT.